The 2 T cell receptor beta chains given below trace back to one sample, sequenced in a study of T-cell reconstitution after alpha-beta-depleted transplantation in children. Unique molecular identifiers were used in preparing the TCRbeta library. TCRdb passed the PCR reads through MiXCR, listing each CDR3 protein once. The profile covers 450,000 to 550,000 distinct CDR3 sequences, with roughly 11% appearing a single time and 11% to 15% taken by the ten largest. This material consisted of PBMCs, mostly from graft donor cells, taken 180 days after TCRalphabeta/CD19-depleted stem cell transplant. These receptors originate from a female patient aged 2-10 years who had a stem cell transplant for aplastic anemia, so the T cells may come from the graft donor.

This clonotype was seen more than once but under ten times. The rearrangement joins TRBV6-5 to TRBJ2-1; TRBD2 matches 10 bases. Per the germline V gene, CDR1 is MNHEY and CDR2 is SVGAGI. Trimming cost V 0 bases and J 9 bases; bases outside gene matches: 8. There are 16 residues in the CDR3. CDR3 amino acids: CASSYSFLAGAAEQFF. Here the CDR3 DNA reads TGTGCCAGCAGTTACTCGTTCCTAGCGGGAGCGGCTGAGCAGTTCTTC.

This clonotype has at least ten counts. This CDR3 reads CSVVVFVRNRDSYEQYV. The CDR3 nucleotides are TGCAGCGTTGTAGTTTTCGTCCGGAACAGGGACTCCTACGAGCAGTACGTC. V and J are TRBV29-1 and TRBJ2-7; D is possibly TRBD1 (6 bases). Trimming left V 4 bases short and J 0 bases short, with 22 bases between. The CDR3 contains 17 residues. Germline CDR1 and CDR2: SQVTM and ANQGSEA.